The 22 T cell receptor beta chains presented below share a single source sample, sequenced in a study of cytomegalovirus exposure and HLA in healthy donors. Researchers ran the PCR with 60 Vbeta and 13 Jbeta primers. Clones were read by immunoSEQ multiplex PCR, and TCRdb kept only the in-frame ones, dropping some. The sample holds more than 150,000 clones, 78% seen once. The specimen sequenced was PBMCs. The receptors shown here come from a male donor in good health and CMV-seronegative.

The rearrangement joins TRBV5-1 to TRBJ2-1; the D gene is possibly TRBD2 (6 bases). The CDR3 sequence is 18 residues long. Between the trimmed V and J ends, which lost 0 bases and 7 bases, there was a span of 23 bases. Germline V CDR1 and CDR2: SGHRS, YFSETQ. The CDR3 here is CASSLGGGANPFRNEQFF. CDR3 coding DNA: TGCGCCAGCAGCTTGGGAGGCGGGGCGAATCCCTTTCGGAATGAGCAGTTCTTC.

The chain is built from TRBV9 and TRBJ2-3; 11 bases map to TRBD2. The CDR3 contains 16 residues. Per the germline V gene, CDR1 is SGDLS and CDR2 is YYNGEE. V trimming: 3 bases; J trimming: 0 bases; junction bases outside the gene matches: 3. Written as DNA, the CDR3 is TGTGCCAGCAGCGCCCGACTAGCGGGAAGCACAGATACGCAGTATTTT. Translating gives CASSARLAGSTDTQYF. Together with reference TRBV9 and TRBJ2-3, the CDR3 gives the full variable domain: DSGVTQTPKHLITATGQRVTLRCSPRSGDLSVYWYQQSLDQGLQFLIQYYNGEERAKGNILERFSAQQFPDLHSELNLSSLELGDSALYFCASSARLAGSTDTQYFGPGTRLTVL.

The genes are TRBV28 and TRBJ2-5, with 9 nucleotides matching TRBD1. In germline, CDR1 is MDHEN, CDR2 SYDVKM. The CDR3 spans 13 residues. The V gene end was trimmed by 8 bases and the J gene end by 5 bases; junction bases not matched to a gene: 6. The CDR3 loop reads CASGQGMRETQYF. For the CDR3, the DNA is TGTGCCAGCGGACAGGGGATGCGGGAGACCCAGTACTTC.

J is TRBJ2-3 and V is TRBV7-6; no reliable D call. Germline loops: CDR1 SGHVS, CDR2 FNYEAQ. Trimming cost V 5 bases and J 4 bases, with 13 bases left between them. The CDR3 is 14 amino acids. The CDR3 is CASSPTPLADTQYF. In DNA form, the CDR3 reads TGTGCCAGCAGCCCTACGCCACTGGCAGATACGCAGTATTTT.

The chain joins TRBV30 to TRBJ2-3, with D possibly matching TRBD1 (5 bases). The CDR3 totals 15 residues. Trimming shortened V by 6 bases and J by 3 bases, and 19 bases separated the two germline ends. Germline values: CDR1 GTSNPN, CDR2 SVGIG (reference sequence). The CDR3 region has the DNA TGTGCCTGCCCCCCCCTACAGGTTGTAACAGATACGCAGTATTTT. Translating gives CACPPLQVVTDTQYF.

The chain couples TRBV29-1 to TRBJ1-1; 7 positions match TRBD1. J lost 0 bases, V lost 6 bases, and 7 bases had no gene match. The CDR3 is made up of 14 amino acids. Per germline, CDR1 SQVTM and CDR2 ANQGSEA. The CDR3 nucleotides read TGCAGCGTGGACCGGACAGGTATGAACACTGAAGCTTTCTTT. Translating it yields CSVDRTGMNTEAFF. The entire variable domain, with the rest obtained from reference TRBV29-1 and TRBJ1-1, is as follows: SAVISQKPSRDICQRGTSLTIQCQVDSQVTMMFWYRQQPGQSLTLIATANQGSEATYESGFVIDKFPISRPNLTFSTLTVSNMSPEDSSIYLCSVDRTGMNTEAFFGQGTRLTVV.

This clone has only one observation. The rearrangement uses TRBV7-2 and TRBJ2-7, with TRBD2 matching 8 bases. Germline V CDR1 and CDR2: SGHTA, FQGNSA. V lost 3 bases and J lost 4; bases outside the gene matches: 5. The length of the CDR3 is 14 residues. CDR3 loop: CASSFLAGGYEQYF. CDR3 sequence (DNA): TGTGCCAGCAGCTTTTTGGCGGGAGGTTACGAGCAGTACTTC. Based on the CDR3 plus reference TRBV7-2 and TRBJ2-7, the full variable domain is GAGVSQSPSNKVTEKGKDVELRCDPISGHTALYWYRQSLGQGLEFLIYFQGNSAPDKSGLPSDRFSAERTGGSVSTLTIQRTQQEDSAVYLCASSFLAGGYEQYFGPGTRLTVT.

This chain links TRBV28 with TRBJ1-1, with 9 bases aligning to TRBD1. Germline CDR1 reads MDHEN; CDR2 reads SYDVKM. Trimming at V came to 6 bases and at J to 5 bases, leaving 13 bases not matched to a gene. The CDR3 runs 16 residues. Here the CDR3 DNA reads TGTGCCAGCAGGCATTGGACAGGGGCGAGTAGAACTGAAGCTTTCTTT. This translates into CASRHWTGASRTEAFF.

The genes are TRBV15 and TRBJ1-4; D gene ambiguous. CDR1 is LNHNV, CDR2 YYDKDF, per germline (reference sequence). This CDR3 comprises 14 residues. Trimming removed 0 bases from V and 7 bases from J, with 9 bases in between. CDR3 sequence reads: CATSREYSSEKLFF. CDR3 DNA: TGTGCCACCAGCAGAGAGTATTCTAGTGAAAAACTGTTTTTT.

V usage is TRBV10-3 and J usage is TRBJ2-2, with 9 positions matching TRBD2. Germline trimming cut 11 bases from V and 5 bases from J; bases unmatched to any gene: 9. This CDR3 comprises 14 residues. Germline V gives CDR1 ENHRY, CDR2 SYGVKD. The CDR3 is CAAGGGRATGELFF. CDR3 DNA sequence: TGTGCCGCCGGGGGCGGGAGGGCAACCGGGGAGCTGTTTTTT.

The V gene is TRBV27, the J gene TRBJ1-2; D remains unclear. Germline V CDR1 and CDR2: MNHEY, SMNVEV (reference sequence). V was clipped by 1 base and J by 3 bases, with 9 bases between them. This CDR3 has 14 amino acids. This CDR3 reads CASSLFGADYGYTF. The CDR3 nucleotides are TGTGCCAGCAGTTTATTTGGCGCGGACTATGGCTACACCTTC.

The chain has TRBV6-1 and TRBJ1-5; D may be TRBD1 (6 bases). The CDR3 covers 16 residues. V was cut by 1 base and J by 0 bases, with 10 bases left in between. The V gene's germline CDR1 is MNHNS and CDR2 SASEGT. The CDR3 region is CASSEEDSYSNQPQHF. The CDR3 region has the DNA TGTGCCAGCAGTGAAGAGGACAGTTATAGCAATCAGCCCCAGCATTTT.

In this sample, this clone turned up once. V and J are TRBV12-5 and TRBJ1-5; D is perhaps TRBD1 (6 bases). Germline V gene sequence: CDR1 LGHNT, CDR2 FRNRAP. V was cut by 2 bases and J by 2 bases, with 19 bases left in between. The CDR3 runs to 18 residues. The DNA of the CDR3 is TGTGCTAGTGGTTTGCCACGCGAGGGGGTACCCTGCAATCAGCCCCAGCATTTT. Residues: CASGLPREGVPCNQPQHF. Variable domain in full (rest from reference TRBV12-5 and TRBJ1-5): DARVTQTPRHKVTEMGQEVTMRCQPILGHNTVFWYRQTMMQGLELLAYFRNRAPLDDSGMPKDRFSAEMPDATLATLKIQPSEPRDSAVYFCASGLPREGVPCNQPQHFGDGTRLSIL.

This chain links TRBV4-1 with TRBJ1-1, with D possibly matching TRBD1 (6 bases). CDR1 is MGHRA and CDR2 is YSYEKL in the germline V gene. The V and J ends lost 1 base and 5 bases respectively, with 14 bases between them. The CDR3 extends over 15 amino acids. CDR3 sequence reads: CASSQGEGVGTEAFF. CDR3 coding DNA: TGCGCCAGCAGCCAAGGAGAGGGGGTGGGAACTGAAGCTTTCTTT.

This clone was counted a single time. DNA for the CDR3: TGTGCCAGCAAGCTAACAGATACGCAGTATTTT. This codes for CASKLTDTQYF. The chain is built from TRBV13 and TRBJ2-3; no definite D call. The CDR3 extends over 11 amino acids. V lost 7 bases, J lost 3 bases, and 5 bases lay in between. CDR1 is PRHDT, CDR2 FYEKMQ, per germline (reference sequence).

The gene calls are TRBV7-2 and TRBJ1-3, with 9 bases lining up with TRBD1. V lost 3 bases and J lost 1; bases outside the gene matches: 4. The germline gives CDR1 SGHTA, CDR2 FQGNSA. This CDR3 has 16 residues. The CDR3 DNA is TGTGCCAGCAGCTTCATGACAGGGGGATCTGGAAACACCATATATTTT. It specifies CASSFMTGGSGNTIYF.

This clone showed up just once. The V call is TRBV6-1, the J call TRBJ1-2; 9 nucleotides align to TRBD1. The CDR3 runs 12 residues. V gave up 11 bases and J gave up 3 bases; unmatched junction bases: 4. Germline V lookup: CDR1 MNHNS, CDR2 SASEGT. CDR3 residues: CAAGQGYYGYTF. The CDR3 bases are TGTGCCGCGGGACAGGGTTACTATGGCTACACCTTC.

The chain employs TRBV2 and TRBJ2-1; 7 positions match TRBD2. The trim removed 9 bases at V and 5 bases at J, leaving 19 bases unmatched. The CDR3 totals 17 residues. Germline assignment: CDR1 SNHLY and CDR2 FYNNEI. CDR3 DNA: TGTGCCAGTCTTGACTCCGGGGCGGCTAGCGGTCACAATGAGCAGTTCTTC. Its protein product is CASLDSGAASGHNEQFF.

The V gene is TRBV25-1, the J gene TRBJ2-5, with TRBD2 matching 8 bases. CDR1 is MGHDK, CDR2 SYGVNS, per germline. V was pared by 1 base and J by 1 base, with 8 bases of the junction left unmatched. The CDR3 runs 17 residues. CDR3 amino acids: CASSESKQSGGQETQYF. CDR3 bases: TGTGCCAGCAGTGAATCTAAACAGAGCGGGGGCCAAGAGACCCAGTACTTC.

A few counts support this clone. CDR3 sequence reads: CASSSTGFGEKLFF. For the CDR3, the DNA is TGTGCCAGCAGCTCGACAGGTTTCGGTGAAAAACTGTTTTTT. The chain joins TRBV7-8 to TRBJ1-4, with D possibly being TRBD1 (6 bases). The germline gives CDR1 SGHVS, CDR2 FQNEAQ. The length of the CDR3 is 14 residues. Deletions cut 4 bases from V and 7 bases from J, with 13 bases between.

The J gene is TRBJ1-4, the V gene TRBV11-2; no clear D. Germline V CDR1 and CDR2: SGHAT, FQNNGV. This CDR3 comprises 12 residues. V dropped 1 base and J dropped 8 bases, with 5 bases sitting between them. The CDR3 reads CASSLVGEKLFF. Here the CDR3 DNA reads TGTGCCAGCAGCTTAGTCGGGGAAAAACTGTTTTTT.

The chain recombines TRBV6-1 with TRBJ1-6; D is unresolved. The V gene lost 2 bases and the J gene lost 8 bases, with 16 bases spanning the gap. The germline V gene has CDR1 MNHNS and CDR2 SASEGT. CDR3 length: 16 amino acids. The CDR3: CASSELPEGVYSPLHF. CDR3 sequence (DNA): TGTGCCAGCAGTGAACTGCCCGAGGGAGTTTATTCACCCCTCCACTTT.